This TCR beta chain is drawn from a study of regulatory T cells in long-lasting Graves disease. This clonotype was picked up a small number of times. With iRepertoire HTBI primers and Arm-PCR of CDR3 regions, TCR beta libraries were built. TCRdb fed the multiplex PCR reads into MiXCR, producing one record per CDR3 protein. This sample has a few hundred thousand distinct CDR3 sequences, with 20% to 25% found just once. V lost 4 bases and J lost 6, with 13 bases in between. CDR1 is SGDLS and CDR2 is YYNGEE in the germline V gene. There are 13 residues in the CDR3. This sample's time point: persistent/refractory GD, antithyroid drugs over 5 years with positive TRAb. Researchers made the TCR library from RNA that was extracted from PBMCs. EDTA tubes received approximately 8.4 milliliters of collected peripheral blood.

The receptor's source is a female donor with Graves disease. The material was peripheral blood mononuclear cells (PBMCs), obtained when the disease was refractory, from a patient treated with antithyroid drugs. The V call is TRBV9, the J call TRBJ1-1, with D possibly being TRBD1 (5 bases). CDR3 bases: TGTGCCAGCAGCCCCCAACGGGACGCTGAAGCTTTCTTT. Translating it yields CASSPQRDAEAFF.